This TCR beta chain was obtained from a study of monozygotic twins with inflammatory bowel disease. UMIs were attached via template switching, each with a 6-nucleotide sample barcode. After re-calling the 5' RACE reads, TCRdb lists one entry per CDR3 protein, DNA absent. The sample shows approximately 300,000 distinct CDR3 sequences, and 5.5% to 6.5% sits with its ten largest clones. Germline assignment: CDR1 KGHSH and CDR2 LQKENI. The CDR3 runs 14 residues. The sequence was collected from a human donor with ulcerative colitis or Crohn's disease, or a healthy co-twin of an affected twin (not recorded which). Sequencing was done on a sample of blood. The chain has TRBV18 and TRBJ2-3. The CDR3 spells CASSRLESTDTQYF.